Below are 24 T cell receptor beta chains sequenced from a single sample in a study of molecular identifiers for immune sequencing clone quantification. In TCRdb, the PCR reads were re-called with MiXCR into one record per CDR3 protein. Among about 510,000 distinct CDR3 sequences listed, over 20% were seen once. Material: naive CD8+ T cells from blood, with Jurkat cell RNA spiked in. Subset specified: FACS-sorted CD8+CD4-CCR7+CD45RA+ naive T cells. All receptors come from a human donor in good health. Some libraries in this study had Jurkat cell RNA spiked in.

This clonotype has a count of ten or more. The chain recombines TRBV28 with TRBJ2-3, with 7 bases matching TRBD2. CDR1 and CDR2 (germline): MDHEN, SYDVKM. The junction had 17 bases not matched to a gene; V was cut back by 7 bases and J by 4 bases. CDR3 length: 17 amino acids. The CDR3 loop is CASTSLSGGGWPDTQYF. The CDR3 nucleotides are TGTGCCAGCACTTCCCTTTCTGGGGGAGGGTGGCCAGATACGCAGTATTTT.

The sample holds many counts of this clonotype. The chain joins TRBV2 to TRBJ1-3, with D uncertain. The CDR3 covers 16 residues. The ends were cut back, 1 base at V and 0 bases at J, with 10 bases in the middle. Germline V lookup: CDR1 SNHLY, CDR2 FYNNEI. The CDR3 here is CASSEDAGISGNTIYF. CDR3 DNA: TGTGCCAGCAGTGAAGATGCCGGGATCTCTGGAAACACCATATATTTT.

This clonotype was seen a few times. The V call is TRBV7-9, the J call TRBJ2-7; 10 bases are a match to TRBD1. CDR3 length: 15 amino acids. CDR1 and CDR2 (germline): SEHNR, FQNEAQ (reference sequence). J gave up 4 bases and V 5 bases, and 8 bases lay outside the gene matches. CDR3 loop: CASSKGQGLPYEQYF. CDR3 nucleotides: TGTGCCAGCAGCAAGGGACAGGGGTTACCATACGAGCAGTACTTC.

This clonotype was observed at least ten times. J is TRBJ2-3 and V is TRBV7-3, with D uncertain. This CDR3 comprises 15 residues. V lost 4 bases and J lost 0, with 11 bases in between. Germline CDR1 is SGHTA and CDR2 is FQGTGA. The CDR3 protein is CASSSTSLSTDTQYF. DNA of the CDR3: TGTGCCAGCAGCTCGACTTCGCTTAGCACAGATACGCAGTATTTT.

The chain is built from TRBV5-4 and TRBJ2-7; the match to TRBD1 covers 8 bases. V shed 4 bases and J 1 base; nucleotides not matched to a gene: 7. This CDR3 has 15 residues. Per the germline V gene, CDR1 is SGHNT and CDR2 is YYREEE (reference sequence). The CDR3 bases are TGTGCCAGCAGCGCCGGGACAGGAGCTTCCTACGAGCAGTACTTC. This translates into CASSAGTGASYEQYF.

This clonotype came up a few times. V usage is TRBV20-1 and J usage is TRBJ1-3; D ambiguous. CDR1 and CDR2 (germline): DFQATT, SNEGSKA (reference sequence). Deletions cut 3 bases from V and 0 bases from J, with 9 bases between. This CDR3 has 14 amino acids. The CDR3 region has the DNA TGCAGTGCTAGGGTCTTGGACTCTGGAAACACCATATATTTT. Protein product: CSARVLDSGNTIYF.

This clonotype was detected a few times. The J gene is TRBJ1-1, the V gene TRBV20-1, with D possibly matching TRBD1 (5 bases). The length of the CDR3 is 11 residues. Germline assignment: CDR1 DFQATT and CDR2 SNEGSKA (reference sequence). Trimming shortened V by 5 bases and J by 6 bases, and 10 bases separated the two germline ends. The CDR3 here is CSARTTPEAFF. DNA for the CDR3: TGCAGTGCTCGGACAACCCCTGAAGCTTTCTTT.

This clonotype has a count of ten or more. This CDR3 reads CSVEGRGVYGYTF. CDR3 DNA sequence: TGCAGCGTTGAAGGGAGGGGCGTCTATGGCTACACCTTC. The J gene is TRBJ1-2, the V gene TRBV29-1; a possible D gene is TRBD1 (5 bases). This CDR3 comprises 13 residues. Germline lookup yields CDR1 SQVTM and CDR2 ANQGSEA. V lost 1 base, J lost 4 bases, and 10 bases lay in between.

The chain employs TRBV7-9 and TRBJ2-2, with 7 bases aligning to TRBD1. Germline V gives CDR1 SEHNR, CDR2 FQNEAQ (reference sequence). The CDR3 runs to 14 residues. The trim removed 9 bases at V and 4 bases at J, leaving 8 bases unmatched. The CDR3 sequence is CASPRGRGTGELFF. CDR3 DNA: TGTGCCAGTCCGAGGGGGCGAGGCACCGGGGAGCTGTTTTTT. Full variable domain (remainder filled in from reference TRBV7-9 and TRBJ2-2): DTGVSQNPRHKITKRGQNVTFRCDPISEHNRLYWYRQTLGQGPEFLTYFQNEAQLEKSRLLSDRFSAERPKGSFSTLEIQRTEQGDSAMYLCASPRGRGTGELFFGEGSRLTVL.

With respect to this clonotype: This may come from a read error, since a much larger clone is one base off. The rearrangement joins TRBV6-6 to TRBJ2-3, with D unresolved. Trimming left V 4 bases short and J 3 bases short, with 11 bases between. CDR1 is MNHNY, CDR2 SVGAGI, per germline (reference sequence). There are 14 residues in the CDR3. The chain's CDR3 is CASSSGHLTDTQYF. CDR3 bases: TGTGCCAGCAGTTCGGGCCATCTTACAGATACGCAGTATTTT.

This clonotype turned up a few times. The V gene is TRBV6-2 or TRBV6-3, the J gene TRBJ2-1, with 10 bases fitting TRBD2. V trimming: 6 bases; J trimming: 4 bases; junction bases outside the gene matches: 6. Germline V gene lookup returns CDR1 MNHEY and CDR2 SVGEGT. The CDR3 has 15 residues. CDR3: CASSTTSGPYNEQFF. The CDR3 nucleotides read TGTGCCAGCAGCACGACTAGCGGGCCTTACAATGAGCAGTTCTTC.

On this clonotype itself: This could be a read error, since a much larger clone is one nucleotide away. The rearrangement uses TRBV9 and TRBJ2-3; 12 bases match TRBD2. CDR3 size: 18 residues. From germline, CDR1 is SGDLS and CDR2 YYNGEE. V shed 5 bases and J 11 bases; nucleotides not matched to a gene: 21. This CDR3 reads CASSRKLWASGGANMQYF. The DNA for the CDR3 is TGTGCCAGCAGTAGAAAACTATGGGCTAGCGGGGGGGCGAATATGCAGTATTTT.

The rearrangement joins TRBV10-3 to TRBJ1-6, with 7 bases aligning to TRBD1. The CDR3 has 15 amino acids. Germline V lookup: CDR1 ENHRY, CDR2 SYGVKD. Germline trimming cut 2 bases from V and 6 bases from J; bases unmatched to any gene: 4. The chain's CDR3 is CAISETGAVNSPLHF. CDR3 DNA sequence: TGTGCCATCAGTGAGACAGGGGCCGTTAATTCACCCCTCCACTTT.

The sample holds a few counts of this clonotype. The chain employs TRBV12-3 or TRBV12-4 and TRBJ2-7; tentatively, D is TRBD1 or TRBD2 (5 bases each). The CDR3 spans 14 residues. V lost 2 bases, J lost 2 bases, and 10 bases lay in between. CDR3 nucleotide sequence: TGTGCCAGCAGTTTAAGTTGGGACCCCTACGAGCAGTACTTC. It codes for CASSLSWDPYEQYF.

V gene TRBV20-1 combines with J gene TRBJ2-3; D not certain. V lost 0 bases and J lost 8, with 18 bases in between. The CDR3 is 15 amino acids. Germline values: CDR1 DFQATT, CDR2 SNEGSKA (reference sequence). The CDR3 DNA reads TGCAGTGCTAGAGATCTAACCGCCGACACGGCTACGCAGTATTTT. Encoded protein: CSARDLTADTATQYF.

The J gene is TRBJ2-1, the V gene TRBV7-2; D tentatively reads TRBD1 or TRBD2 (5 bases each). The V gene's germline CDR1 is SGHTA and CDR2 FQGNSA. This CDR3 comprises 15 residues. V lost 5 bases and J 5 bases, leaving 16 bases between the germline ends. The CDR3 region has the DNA TGTGCCAGCAGCATCACCCGGGACGGGCACAATGAGCAGTTCTTC. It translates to CASSITRDGHNEQFF. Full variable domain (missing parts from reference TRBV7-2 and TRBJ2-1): GAGVSQSPSNKVTEKGKDVELRCDPISGHTALYWYRQSLGQGLEFLIYFQGNSAPDKSGLPSDRFSAERTGGSVSTLTIQRTQQEDSAVYLCASSITRDGHNEQFFGPGTRLTVL.

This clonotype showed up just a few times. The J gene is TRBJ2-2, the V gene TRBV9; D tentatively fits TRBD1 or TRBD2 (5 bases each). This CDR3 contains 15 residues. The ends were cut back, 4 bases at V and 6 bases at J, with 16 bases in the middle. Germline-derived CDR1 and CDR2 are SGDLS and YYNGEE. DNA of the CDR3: TGTGCCAGCAGCATTATGGAACCGGGGCCCGGGGAGCTGTTTTTT. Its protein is CASSIMEPGPGELFF.

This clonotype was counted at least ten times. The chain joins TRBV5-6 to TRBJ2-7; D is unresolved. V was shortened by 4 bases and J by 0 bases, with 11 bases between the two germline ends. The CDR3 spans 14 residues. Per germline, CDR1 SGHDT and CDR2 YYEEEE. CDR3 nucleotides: TGTGCCAGCAGCCCGTCTCAAGGCTCCTACGAGCAGTACTTC. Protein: CASSPSQGSYEQYF.

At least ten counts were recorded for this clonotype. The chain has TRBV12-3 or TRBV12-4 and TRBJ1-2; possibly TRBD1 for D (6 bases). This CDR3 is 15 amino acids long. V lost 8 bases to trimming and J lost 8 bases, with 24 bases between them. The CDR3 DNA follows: TGTGCCAGCGACTCTCCTGGGGGCCATGTGGCCGGCTACACCTTC. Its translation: CASDSPGGHVAGYTF.

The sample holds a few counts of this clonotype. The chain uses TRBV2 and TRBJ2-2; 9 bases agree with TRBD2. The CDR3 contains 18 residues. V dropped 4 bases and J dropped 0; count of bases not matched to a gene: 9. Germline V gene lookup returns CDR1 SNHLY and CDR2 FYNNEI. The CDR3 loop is CASSVIAGESANTGELFF. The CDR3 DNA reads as TGTGCCAGCAGTGTAATAGCGGGAGAGAGCGCGAACACCGGGGAGCTGTTTTTT.

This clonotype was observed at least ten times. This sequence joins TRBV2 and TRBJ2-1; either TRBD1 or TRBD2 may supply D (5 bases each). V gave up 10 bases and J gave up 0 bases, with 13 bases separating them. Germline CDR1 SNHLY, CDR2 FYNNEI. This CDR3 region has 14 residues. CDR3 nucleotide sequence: TGTGCCACAAGCGAGGGGAGCTCCTACAATGAGCAGTTCTTC. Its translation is CATSEGSSYNEQFF.

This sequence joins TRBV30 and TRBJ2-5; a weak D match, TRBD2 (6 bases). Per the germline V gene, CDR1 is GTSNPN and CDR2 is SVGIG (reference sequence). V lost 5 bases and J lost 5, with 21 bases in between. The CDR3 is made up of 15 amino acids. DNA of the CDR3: TGTGCCTGGGGTACGGGGACTGGAGTCATGGAGACCCAGTACTTC. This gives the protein CAWGTGTGVMETQYF.

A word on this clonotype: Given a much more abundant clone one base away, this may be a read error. For the CDR3, the DNA is TGTGCCAGCAGTCCCCTCTTGTTTGTCGAGCAGTACTTC. Amino acids: CASSPLLFVEQYF. This chain uses TRBV28 with TRBJ2-7, with D unclear. V gave up 5 bases and J gave up 6 bases, with 14 bases separating them. CDR1 and CDR2 from the germline V gene are MDHEN and SYDVKM. This CDR3 spans 13 amino acids.

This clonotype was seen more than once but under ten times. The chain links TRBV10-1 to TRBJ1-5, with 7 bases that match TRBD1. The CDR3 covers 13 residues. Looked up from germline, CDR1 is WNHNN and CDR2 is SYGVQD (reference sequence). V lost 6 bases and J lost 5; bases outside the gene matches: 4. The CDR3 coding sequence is TGCGCCAGCAGCGACAGGGAAGATCAGCCCCAGCATTTT. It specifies CASSDREDQPQHF.